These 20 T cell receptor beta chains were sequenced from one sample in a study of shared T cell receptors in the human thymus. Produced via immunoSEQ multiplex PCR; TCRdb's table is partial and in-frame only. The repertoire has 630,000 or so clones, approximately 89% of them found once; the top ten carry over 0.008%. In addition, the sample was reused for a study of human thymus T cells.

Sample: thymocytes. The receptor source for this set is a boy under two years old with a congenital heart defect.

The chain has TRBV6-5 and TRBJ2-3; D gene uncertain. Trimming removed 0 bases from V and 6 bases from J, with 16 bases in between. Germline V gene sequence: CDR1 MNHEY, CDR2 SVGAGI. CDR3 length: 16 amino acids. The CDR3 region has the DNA TGTGCCAGCAGTTACTCGCCCAGGCACAGCATTGATACGCAGTATTTT. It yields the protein CASSYSPRHSIDTQYF.

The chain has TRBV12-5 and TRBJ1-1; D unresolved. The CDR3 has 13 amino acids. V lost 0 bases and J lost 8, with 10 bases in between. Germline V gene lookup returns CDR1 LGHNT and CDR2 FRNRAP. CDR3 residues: CASGLVVGGEAFF. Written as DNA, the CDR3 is TGTGCTAGTGGTTTGGTGGTGGGAGGGGAAGCTTTCTTT.

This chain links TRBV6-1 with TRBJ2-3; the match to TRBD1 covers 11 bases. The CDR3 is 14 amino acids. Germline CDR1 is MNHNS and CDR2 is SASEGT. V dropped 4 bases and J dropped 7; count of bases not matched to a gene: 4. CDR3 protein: CASSGGQGANTQYF. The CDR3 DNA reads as TGTGCCAGCAGTGGAGGACAGGGGGCGAATACGCAGTATTTT.

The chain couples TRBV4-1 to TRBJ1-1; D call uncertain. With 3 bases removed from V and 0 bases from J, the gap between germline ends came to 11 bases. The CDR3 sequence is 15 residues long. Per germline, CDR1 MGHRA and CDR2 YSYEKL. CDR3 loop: CASSQPGEVNTEAFF. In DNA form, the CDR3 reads TGCGCCAGCAGCCAGCCCGGCGAGGTGAACACTGAAGCTTTCTTT.

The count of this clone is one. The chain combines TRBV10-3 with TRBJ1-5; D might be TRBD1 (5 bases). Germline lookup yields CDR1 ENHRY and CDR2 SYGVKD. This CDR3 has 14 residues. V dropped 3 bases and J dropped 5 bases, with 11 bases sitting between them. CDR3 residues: CAISDPDSHQPQHF. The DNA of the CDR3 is TGTGCCATCAGTGACCCCGACAGTCATCAGCCCCAGCATTTT.

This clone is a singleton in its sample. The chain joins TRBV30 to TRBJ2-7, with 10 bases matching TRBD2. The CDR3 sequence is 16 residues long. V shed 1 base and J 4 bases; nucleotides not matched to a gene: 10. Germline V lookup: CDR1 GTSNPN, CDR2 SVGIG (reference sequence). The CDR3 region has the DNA TGTGCCTGGAGTGCTACTCCGAGCGGGGGGGATTACGAGCAGTACTTC. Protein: CAWSATPSGGDYEQYF.

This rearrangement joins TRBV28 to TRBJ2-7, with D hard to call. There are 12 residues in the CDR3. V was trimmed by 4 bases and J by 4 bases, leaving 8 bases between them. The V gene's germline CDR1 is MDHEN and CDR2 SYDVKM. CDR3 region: CASSSTRYEQYF. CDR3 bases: TGTGCCAGCAGTTCCACACGTTACGAGCAGTACTTC.

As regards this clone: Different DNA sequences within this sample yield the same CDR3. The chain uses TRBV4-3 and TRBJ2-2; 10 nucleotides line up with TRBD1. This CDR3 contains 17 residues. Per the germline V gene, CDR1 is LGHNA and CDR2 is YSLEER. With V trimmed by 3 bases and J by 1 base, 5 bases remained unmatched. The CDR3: CASSQKGQGLNTGELFF. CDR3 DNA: TGCGCCAGCAGCCAGAAGGGACAGGGGCTGAACACCGGGGAGCTGTTTTTT.

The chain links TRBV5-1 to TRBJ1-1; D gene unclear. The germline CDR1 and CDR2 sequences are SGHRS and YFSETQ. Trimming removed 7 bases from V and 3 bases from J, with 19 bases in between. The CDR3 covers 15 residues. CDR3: CASGFGVNDHTEAFF. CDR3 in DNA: TGCGCCAGCGGATTCGGGGTCAACGACCACACTGAAGCTTTCTTT.

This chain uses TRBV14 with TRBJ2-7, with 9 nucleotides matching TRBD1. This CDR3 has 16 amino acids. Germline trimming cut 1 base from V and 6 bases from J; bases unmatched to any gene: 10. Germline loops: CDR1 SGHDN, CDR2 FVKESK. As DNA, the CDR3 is TGTGCCAGCAGCCAAGTTAGACGACAGGGGGAAGGCGAGCAGTACTTC. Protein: CASSQVRRQGEGEQYF.

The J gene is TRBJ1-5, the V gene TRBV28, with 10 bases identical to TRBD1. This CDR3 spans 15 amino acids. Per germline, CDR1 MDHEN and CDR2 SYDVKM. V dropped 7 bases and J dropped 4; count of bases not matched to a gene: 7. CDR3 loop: CASTRRTGGNQPQHF. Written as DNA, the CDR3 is TGTGCCAGCACCCGAAGGACAGGGGGGAATCAGCCCCAGCATTTT.

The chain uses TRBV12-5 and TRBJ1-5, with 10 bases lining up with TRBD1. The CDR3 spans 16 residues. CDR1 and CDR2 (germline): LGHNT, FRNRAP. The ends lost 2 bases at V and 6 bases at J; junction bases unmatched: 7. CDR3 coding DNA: TGTGCTAGTGGTTTGCTGGGGACAGGGGATAGTCAGCCCCAGCATTTT. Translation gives CASGLLGTGDSQPQHF.

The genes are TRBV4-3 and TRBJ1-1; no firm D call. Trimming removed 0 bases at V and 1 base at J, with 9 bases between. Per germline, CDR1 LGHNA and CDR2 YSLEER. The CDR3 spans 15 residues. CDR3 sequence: CASSQERLSNTEAFF. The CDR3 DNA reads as TGCGCCAGCAGCCAAGAGAGACTGTCGAACACTGAAGCTTTCTTT.

CDR3 nucleotides: TGTGCCAGCAGTTTATTACCAAACACCTTCTACGAGCAGTACTTC. Translating gives CASSLLPNTFYEQYF. V is TRBV27 and J is TRBJ2-7; no definite D call. Trimming took off 1 base at V and 3 bases at J, with 13 bases between the two ends. The CDR3 runs to 15 residues. Germline V gene data show CDR1 as MNHEY and CDR2 as SMNVEV (reference sequence).

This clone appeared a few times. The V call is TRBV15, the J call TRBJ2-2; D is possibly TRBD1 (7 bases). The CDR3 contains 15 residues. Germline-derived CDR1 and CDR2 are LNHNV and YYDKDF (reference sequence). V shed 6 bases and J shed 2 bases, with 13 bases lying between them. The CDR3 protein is CATSGGGKNTGELFF. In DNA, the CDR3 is TGTGCCACCAGTGGAGGGGGCAAAAACACCGGGGAGCTGTTTTTT.

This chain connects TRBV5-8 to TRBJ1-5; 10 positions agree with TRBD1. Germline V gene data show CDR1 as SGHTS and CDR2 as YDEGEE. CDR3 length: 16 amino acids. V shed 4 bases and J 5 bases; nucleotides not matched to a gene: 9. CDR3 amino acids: CASSPRTGGPHQPQHF. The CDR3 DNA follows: TGTGCCAGCAGCCCTCGGACAGGGGGACCACATCAGCCCCAGCATTTT.

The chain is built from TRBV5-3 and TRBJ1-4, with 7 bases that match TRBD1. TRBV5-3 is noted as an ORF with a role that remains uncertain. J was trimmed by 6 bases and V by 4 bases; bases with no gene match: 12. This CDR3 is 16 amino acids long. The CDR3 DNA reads TGTGCCAGAAGCCTTCCGGGACAGTGGGAAGATGAAAAACTGTTTTTT. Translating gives CARSLPGQWEDEKLFF.

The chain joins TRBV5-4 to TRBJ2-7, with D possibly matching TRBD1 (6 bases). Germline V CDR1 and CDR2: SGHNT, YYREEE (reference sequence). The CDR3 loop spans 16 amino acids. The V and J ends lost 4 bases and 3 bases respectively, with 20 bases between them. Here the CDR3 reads CASSTQRRGMVYEQYF. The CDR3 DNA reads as TGTGCCAGCAGCACACAGAGAAGGGGGATGGTCTACGAGCAGTACTTC.

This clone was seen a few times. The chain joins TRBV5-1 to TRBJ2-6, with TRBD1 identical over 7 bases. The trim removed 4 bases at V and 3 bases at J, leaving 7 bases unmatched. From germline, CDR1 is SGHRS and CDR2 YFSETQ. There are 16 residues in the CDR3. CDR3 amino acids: CASSPLDRVGANVLTF. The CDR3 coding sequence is TGCGCCAGCAGCCCCCTCGACAGGGTTGGGGCCAACGTCCTGACTTTC.

CDR3 coding DNA: TGCGCCAGCACTCATGAGGGTGGGGACAGGGCGAACACCGGGGAGCTGTTTTTT. It yields the protein CASTHEGGDRANTGELFF. The J gene is TRBJ2-2, the V gene TRBV10-2; 9 bases fit TRBD1. Germline V gives CDR1 WSHSY, CDR2 SAAADI. The CDR3 spans 18 residues. The V gene end was trimmed by 7 bases and the J gene end by 0 bases; junction bases not matched to a gene: 12.